What follows is one T cell receptor (beta chain) and its context. The data belong to a study of radiotherapy plus CTLA-4 blockade in lung cancer. The junction had 9 bases not matched to a gene; V was cut back by 4 bases and J by 6 bases. CDR1 and CDR2 (germline): KGHSH, LQKENI. This CDR3 comprises 16 residues. Produced via immunoSEQ multiplex PCR; TCRdb's table is partial and in-frame only. The table includes about 45,000 clones, more than 60% detected once. The clonotype was recovered from a human donor with non-small cell lung cancer who had a partial response to radiotherapy plus ipilimumab. The source was peripheral blood, collected from a patient treated with radiotherapy plus ipilimumab. The rearrangement uses TRBV18 and TRBJ1-6; 7 positions agree with TRBD1. The CDR3 region has the DNA TGTGCCAGCTCACTTTCTAGGGACAGACCTAATTCACCCCTCCACTTT. Amino acid sequence: CASSLSRDRPNSPLHF.